The clone carrying this TCR beta chain was picked up one time. CDR1 SGHTA and CDR2 FQGNSA come from the germline V gene. With 1 base clipped from V and 5 bases from J, the junction kept 11 bases outside the gene matches. This CDR3 has 17 residues. This specimen belongs to a study of blood T cell repertoires in COVID-19. At the level of the study: Acute and convalescent COVID-19 specimens originated in the United States, Italy and Spain. In each case, the material was cDNA or gDNA derived from T cells, B-cell-depleted T cells, or PBMCs.

In the source study's methods: Researchers report that nucleated cell counts were estimated from reference gene primer amplification. TCRdb's copy holds only in-frame clones and misses some; the assay was immunoSEQ multiplex PCR. V, J and clone size are taken as reported in that table, and D and trimming were inferred from the DNA itself. The sample shows about 76,000 clones, 87% of them seen only once. The specimen was peripheral blood. The receptor was isolated from a woman older than 75 with active or convalescent COVID-19. This chain joins TRBV7-2 and TRBJ2-3, with 8 bases matching TRBD2. CDR3 residues: CASSLVGRGGVGDTQYF. The CDR3 DNA is TGTGCCAGCAGCTTAGTCGGACGGGGGGGTGTTGGAGATACGCAGTATTTT.